The subject of this entry is one TCR beta chain. The antigen this receptor binds is unknown. Per-base quality was not reported, and no clone a single base away is much larger than it. The CDR3 regions of human TCRbeta chains were subjected to immunosequencing. The source study handled its data this way. Repertoire TCRs were checked for matches against a reference library of SARS-CoV-2-specific TCRs that had been generated using the MIRA antigen-specificity platform. Breadth was defined as the fraction of unique TCRs that were SARS-CoV-2-associated, and depth was defined as the fraction of total T cells that were SARS-CoV-2-associated. Each spike-specific TCR was assigned to its reactive spike region and to a CD4 or CD8 class using the MIRA data. Log10-transformed breadth and depth values were compared by one-way ANOVA with Sidak's multiple comparisons tests. Not all clones reach the TCRdb copy of this immuneACCESS table, which keeps in-frame sequences only. Checked studies attribute under half of the gap to unresolved V genes and leave the rest unexplained. V and J calls and clone size come straight from that table; D and trimming were deduced from the DNA. For this sample there are roughly 140,000 clones; 88% appear just once. In total, the top ten clones hold 3% to 4% of the sample.

The data are from a study of T cell responses to AZD1222 COVID-19 vaccine (dated by TCRdb to 2020 to 2023). General notes on the study: A total of 230 or so trial participants underwent TCR sequencing, of whom nearly 210 received two doses of AZD1222 and about 25 received two doses of the MenACWY control vaccine. Trial participants were enrolled into age subgroups of 18-55, 56-69 and 70-plus years, which contained about 150, 27 and 61 TCR-sequenced participants, respectively. Overall study results and their limits: Conclusions about previously exposed vaccinees are limited, since just 6 or 7 AZD1222 recipients were seropositive for SARS-CoV-2 at baseline. The 56-69-year group was small, and its depth increase did not reach significance, likely because of low power. Participants were mostly white British, with more females than males. The authors suggested clonal diversity may have been underestimated. Epitopes outside the regions mutated in the B.1.351 and B.1.1.7 variants were reportedly recognized by nearly half of the unique spike-specific TCRs. The vaccine-associated CD4 TCRs covered the entire spike protein, and the dominant responses fell in regions 160-218 and 743-854. After two AZD1222 doses, both the breadth and the depth of spike-specific TCRs were significantly higher than at day 0 and than in MenACWY recipients. Because no day 14 peak-response samples were available, the repertoires could be characterized only after the peak T cell response.

This specimen's time point label, per the study, means: about 28 days (+/-7) after the second vaccine dose. AZD1222 recipients whose second dose came at about 4 weeks and those whose second dose came at about 12 weeks were combined into one group, since spike-specific TCR depth and breadth did not differ between the two schedules. Vaccinee samples came from UK trials COV001 and COV002, including a single-blind randomized controlled phase 2/3 trial of AZD1222 (ChAdOx1 nCoV-19) in healthy adults. For TCRbeta chain sequencing, PBMC samples were collected from trial participants at day 0 and at day 28 after the second dose. Unmatched junction bases come to 5, with V trimmed by 0 bases and J by 0 bases. The cysteine opens and the phenylalanine closes a CDR3 of 16 amino acids. Here the CDR3 DNA is all that survives: 48 bases in frame from base 1. CDR1 and CDR2, per the germline V gene, are SGHDT and YYEEEE.

The sequence joins TRBV5-6 to TRBJ1-2; the junction holds 7 bases that match TRBD1. The sequence was obtained from an adult who received the AZD1222 COVID-19 vaccine. The material sequenced was peripheral blood, taken 28 days after the second AZD1222 dose. In nucleotide form, the sequence is TGTGCCAGCAGCTTGGAGGCAGGGGGGGCTAACTATGGCTACACCTTC. It specifies CASSLEAGGANYGYTF.